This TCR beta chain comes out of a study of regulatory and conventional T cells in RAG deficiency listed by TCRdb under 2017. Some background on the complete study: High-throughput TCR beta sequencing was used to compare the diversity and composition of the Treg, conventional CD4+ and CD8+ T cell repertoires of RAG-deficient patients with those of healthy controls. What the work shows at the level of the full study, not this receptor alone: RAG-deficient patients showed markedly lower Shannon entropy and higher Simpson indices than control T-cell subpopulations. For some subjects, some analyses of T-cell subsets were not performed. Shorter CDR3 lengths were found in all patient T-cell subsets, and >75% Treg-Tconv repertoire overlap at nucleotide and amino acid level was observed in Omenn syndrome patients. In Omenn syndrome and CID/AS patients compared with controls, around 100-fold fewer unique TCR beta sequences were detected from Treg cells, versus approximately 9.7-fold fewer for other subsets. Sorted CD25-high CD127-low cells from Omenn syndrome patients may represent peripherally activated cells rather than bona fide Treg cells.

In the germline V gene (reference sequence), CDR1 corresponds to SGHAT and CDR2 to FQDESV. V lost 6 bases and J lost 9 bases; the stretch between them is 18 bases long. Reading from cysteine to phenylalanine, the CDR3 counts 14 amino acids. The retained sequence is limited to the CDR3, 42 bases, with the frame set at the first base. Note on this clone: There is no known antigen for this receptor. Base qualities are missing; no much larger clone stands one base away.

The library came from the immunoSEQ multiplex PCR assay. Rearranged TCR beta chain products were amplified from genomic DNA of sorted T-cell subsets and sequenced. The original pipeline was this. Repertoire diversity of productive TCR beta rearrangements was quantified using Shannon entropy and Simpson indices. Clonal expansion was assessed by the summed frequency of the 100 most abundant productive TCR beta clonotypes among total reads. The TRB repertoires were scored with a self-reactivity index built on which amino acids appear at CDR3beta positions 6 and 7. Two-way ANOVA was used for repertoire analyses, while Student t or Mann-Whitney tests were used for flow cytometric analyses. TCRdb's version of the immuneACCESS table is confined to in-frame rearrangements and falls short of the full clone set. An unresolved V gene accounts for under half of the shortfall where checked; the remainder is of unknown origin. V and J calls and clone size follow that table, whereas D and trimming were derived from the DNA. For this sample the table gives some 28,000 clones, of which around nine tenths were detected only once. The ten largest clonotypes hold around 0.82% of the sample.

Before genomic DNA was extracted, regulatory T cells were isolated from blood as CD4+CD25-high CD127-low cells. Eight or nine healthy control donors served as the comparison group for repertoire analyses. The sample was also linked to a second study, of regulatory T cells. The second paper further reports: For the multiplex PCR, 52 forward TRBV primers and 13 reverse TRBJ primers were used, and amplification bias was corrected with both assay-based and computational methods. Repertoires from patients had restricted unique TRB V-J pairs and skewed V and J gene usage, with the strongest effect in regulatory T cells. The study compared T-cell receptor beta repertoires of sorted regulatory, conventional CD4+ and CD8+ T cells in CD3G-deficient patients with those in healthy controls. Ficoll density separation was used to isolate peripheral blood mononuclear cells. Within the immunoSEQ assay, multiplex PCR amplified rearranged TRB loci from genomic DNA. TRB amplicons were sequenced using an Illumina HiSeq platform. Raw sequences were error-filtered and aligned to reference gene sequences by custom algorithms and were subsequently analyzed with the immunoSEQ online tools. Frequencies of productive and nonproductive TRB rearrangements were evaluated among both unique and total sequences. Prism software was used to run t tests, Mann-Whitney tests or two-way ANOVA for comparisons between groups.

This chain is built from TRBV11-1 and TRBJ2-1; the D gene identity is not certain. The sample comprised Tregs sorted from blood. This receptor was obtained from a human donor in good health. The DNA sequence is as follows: TGTGCCAGCAGACCCCCTCTGGGTTCTCGTGAGCAGTTCTTC. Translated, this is CASRPPLGSREQFF.